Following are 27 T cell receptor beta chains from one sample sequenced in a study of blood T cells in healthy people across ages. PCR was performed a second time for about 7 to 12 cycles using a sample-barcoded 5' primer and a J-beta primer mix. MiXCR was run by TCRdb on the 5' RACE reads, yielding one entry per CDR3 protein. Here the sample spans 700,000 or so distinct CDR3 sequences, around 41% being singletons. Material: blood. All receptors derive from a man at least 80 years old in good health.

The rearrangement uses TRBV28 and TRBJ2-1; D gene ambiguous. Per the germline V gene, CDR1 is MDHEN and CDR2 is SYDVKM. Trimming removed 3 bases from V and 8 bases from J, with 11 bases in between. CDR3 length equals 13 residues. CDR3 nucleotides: TGTGCCAGCAGTTTGCGAGTGGCCTATGAGCAGTTCTTC. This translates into CASSLRVAYEQFF.

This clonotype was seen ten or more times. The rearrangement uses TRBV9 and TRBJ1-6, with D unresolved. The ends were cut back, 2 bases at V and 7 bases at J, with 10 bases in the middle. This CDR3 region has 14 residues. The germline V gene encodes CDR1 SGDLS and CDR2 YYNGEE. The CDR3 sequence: CASSVEQKNSPLHF. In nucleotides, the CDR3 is TGTGCCAGCAGCGTGGAACAGAAGAATTCACCCCTCCACTTT.

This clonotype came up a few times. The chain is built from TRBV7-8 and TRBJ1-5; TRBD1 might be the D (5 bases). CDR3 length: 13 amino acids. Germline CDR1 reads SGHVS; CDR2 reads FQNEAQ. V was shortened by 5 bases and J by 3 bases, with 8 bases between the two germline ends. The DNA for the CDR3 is TGTGCCAGCAGCGGGGGAATCAATCAGCCCCAGCATTTT. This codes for CASSGGINQPQHF.

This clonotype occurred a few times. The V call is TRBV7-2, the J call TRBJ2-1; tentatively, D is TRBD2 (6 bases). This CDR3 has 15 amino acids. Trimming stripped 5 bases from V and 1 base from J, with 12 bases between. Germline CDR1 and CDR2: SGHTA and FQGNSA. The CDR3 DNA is TGTGCCAGCAGCATAGACGGGACTTCCTACAATGAGCAGTTCTTC. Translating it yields CASSIDGTSYNEQFF. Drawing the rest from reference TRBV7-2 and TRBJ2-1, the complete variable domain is GAGVSQSPSNKVTEKGKDVELRCDPISGHTALYWYRQSLGQGLEFLIYFQGNSAPDKSGLPSDRFSAERTGGSVSTLTIQRTQQEDSAVYLCASSIDGTSYNEQFFGPGTRLTVL.

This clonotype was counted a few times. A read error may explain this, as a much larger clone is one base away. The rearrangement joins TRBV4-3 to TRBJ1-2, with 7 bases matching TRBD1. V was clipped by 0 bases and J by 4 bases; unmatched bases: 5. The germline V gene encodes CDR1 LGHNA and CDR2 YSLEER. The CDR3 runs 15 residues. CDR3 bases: TGCGCCAGCAGCCAAGAGGGTCAGGGGGTCTATGGCTACACCTTC. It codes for CASSQEGQGVYGYTF.

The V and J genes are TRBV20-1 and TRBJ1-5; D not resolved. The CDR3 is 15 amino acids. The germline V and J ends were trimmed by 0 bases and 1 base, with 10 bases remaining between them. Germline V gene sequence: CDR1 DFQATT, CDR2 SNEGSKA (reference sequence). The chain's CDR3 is CSARDPGTSNQPQHF. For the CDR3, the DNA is TGCAGTGCTAGAGATCCCGGTACCAGCAATCAGCCCCAGCATTTT.

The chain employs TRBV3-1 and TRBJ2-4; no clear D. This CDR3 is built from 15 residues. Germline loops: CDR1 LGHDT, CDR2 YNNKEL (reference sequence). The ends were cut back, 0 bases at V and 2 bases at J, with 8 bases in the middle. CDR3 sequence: CASSQEGRSKNIQYF. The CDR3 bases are TGTGCCAGCAGCCAAGAGGGAAGATCCAAAAACATTCAGTACTTC.

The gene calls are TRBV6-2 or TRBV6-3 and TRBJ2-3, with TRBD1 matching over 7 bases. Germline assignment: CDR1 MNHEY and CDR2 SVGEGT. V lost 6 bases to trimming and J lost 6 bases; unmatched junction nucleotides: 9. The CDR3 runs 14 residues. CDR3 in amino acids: CASRVTGYGDTQYF. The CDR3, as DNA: TGTGCCAGCAGGGTGACAGGGTACGGGGATACGCAGTATTTT.

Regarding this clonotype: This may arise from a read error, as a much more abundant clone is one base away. CDR3 DNA sequence: TGTGCCAGCAGCCCCCTTGACACGAGCGCCTACAATGAGCAGTTCTTC. Residues: CASSPLDTSAYNEQFF. The chain employs TRBV11-1 and TRBJ2-1; D gene ambiguous. V was clipped by 5 bases and J by 2 bases, with 16 bases between them. Germline V gene lookup returns CDR1 SGHAT and CDR2 FQDESV (reference sequence). The CDR3 loop spans 16 amino acids.

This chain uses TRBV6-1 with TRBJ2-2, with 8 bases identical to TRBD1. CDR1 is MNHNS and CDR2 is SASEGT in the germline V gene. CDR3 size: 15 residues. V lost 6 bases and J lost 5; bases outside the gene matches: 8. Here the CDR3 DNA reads TGTGCCAGCAGACCCCGACAGGGGCGGACCGGGGAGCTGTTTTTT. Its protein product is CASRPRQGRTGELFF.

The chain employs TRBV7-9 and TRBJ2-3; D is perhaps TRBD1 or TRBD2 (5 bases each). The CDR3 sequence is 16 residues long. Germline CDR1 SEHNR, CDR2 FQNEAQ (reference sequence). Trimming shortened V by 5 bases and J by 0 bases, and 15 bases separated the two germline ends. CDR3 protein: CASSPFGGPSTDTQYF. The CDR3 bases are TGTGCCAGCAGCCCCTTTGGGGGACCTAGCACAGATACGCAGTATTTT.

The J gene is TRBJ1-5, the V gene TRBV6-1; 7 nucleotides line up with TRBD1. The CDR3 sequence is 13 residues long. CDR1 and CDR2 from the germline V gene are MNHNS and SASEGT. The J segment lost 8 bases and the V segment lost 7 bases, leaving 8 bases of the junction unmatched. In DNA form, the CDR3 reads TGTGCCAGCATTGACAGGGCAGAGGAGCCCCAGCATTTT. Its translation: CASIDRAEEPQHF.

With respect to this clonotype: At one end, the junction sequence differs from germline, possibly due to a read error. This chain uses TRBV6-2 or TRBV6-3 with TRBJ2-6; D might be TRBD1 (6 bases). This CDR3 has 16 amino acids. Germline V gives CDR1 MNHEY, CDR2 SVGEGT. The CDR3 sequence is CARSYPNRAGANVLTF. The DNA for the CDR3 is TGTGCCCGCAGTTACCCAAACAGGGCTGGGGCCAACGTCCTGACTTTC.

Here the CDR3 reads CASSLSLNTGDTQYF. The CDR3 DNA follows: TGCGCCAGCAGCTTAAGCCTAAACACCGGGGATACGCAGTATTTT. The chain carries TRBV5-1 and TRBJ2-3; D not certain. Trimming took 2 bases from V and 6 from J, leaving 16 bases between them. Germline CDR1 reads SGHRS; CDR2 reads YFSETQ. CDR3 length: 15 amino acids.

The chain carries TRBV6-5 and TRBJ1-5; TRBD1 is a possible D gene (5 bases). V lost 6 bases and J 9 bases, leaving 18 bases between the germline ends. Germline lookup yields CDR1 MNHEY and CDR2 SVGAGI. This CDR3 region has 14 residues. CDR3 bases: TGTGCCAGCAGGGGACGGGTCGAATCTTTGCCCCAGCATTTT. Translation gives CASRGRVESLPQHF.

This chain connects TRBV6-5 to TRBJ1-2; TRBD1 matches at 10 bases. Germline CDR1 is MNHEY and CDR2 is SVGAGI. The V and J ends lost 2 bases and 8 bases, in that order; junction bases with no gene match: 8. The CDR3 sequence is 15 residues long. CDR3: CASSYPGQGLRGYTF. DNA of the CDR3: TGTGCCAGCAGTTACCCGGGACAGGGGCTTCGGGGCTACACCTTC.

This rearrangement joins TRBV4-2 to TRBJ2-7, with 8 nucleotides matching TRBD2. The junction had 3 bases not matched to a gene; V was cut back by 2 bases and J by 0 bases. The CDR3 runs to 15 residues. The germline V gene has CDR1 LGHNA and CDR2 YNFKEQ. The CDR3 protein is CASSQRAGDSYEQYF. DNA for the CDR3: TGTGCCAGCAGCCAACGAGCGGGGGACTCCTACGAGCAGTACTTC.

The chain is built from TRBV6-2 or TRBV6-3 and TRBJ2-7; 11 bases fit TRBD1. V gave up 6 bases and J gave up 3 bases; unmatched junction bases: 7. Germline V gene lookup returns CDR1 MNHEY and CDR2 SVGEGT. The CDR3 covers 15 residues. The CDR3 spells CASRSGTGGVYEQYF. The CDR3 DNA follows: TGTGCCAGCAGATCCGGGACAGGGGGTGTCTACGAGCAGTACTTC.

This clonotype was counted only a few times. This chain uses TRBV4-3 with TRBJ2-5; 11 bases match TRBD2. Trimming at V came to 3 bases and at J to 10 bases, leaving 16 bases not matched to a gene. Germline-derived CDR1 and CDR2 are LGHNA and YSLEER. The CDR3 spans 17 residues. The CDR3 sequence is CASSQGSGLADKMGQYF. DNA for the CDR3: TGCGCCAGCAGCCAGGGCTCGGGACTAGCGGACAAAATGGGCCAGTACTTC.

The CDR3 is CASSSTGLVTDTQYF. CDR3 DNA: TGTGCCAGCAGCTCCACAGGGTTGGTCACAGATACGCAGTATTTT. This chain uses TRBV7-2 with TRBJ2-3; D is perhaps TRBD1 (6 bases). The CDR3 sequence is 15 residues long. Germline-derived CDR1 and CDR2 are SGHTA and FQGNSA. V was cut by 4 bases and J by 2 bases, with 13 bases left in between.

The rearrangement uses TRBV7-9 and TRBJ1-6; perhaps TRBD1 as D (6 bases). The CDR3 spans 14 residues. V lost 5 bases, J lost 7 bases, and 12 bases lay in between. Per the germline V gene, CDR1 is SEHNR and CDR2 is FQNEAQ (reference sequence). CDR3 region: CASSLQGANSPLHF. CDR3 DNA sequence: TGTGCCAGCAGCCTACAGGGAGCGAATTCACCCCTCCACTTT.

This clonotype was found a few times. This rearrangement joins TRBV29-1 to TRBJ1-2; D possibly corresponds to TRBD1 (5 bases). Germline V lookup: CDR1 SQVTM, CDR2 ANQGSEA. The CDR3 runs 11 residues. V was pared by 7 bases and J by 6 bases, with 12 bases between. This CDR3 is CSGDGSDGYTF. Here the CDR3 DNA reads TGCAGCGGGGACGGGTCAGATGGCTACACCTTC.

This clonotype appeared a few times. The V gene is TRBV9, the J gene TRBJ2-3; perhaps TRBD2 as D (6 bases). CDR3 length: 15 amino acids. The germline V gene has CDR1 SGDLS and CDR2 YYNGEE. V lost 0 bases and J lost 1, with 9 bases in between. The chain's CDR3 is CASSVDSGRTDTQYF. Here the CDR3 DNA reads TGTGCCAGCAGCGTAGATAGCGGACGCACAGATACGCAGTATTTT.

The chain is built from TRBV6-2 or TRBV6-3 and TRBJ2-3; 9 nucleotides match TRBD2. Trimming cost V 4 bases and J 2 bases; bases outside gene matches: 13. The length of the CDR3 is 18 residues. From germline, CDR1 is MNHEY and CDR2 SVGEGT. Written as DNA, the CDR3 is TGTGCCAGCAGTTCGCGCGGGAGGGCCAGATTCGCCACAGATACGCAGTATTTT. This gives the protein CASSSRGRARFATDTQYF.

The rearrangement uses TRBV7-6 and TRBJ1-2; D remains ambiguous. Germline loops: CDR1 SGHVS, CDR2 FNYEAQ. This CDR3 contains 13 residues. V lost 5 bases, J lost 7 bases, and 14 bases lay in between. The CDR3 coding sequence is TGTGCCAGCAGCCCCCTGGTAGCCGGTGGCTACACCTTC. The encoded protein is CASSPLVAGGYTF.

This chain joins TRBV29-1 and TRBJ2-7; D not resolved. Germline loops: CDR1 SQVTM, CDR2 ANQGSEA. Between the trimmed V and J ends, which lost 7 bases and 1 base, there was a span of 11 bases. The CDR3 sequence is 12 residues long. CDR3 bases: TGCAGCGCAGGAGTTGTTTCCTACGAGCAGTACTTC. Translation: CSAGVVSYEQYF.

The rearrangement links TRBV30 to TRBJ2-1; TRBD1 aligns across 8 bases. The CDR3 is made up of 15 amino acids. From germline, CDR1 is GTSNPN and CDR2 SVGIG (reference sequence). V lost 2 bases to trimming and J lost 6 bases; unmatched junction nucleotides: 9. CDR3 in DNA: TGTGCCTGGAGTCTAGCGACAGGGGTCCCCAATGAGCAGTTCTTC. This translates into CAWSLATGVPNEQFF.